This T cell receptor beta chain was sequenced during a study of cytomegalovirus exposure and HLA in healthy donors. Study-level results: Presence/absence analyses supposed approximately even sequencing depth among donors. Prior analysis indicated that the majority of TCR beta V segments exhibited productivity approximately 87% or approximately 30% of the time.

Details on this clone: Antigen specificity is unknown.

The PCR ran on 60 Vbeta and 13 Jbeta primers. Generated by immunoSEQ multiplex PCR, the TCRdb table keeps only in-frame clones and is missing some. The sample includes some 150,000 clones, 82% of them seen just once. V lost 2 bases and J lost 7, with 17 bases in between. The CDR3 spans 15 residues. Looked up from germline, CDR1 is ENHRY and CDR2 is SYGVKD. The TCR originated in a man younger than 35 in good health and CMV-seropositive. Input material: PBMCs. V is TRBV10-3 and J is TRBJ1-2, with D possibly TRBD1 on 6 matching bases. The DNA of the CDR3 is TGTGCCATCAGTGAGACGACGCGATCGACAGGTGGCTACACCTTC. Amino acid sequence: CAISETTRSTGGYTF.